Below, one T cell receptor beta chain is given with its context. After 5'RACE with constant-segment primers, TCR alpha and TCR beta cDNA libraries carrying sample barcodes and UMIs were obtained. TCRdb analysed the 5' RACE reads with MiXCR anew, one entry per CDR3 protein. This sample has 390,000 or so distinct CDR3 sequences, with about a sixth found just once. The entry originates in a study of T-cell memory formation after mild COVID-19. Unmatched junction bases numbered 12, after V lost 6 bases and J lost 4 bases. Germline V gene data show CDR1 as DFQATT and CDR2 as SNEGSKA (reference sequence). The CDR3 runs 17 residues.

This sequence originates from a man between 18 and 29 years old who had mild COVID-19 (a few samples of this study predate the infection). Cell type and time point are not known. Sequenced: PBMCs or a T cell subset sorted from them (not recorded which). The chain employs TRBV20-1 and TRBJ2-5; TRBD2 agrees at 15 bases. Here the CDR3 DNA reads TGCAGTGCAGCCGGGACTAGCGGGGGGCCCGGCGTAGAGACCCAGTACTTC. Translation gives CSAAGTSGGPGVETQYF.